The next 29 T cell receptor beta chains were all read from a single sample in a study of identical twins. Via MiXCR, TCRdb re-called the 5' RACE reads, giving one row per CDR3 protein. The repertoire holds 450,000 or so distinct CDR3 sequences, with 20% to 25% as singletons. The data also belong to a second study, concerning T cells expressing NK-cell markers.

Specimen: CD4+ T cells sorted from blood. The source is a woman aged 18 to 35 in good health.

The rearrangement links TRBV6-1 to TRBJ2-1, with D possibly TRBD2 on 6 matching bases. CDR3 size: 14 residues. Germline V lookup: CDR1 MNHNS, CDR2 SASEGT. Deletions cut 6 bases from V and 6 bases from J, with 15 bases between. CDR3 sequence reads: CASRNSRDFNEQFF. The CDR3 coding sequence is TGTGCCAGCAGGAACAGCCGGGACTTCAATGAGCAGTTCTTC.

The chain links TRBV7-3 to TRBJ2-1, with D unresolved. The CDR3 contains 12 residues. Trimming removed 1 base at V and 6 bases at J, with 4 bases between. The germline CDR1 and CDR2 sequences are SGHTA and FQGTGA. CDR3 amino acids: CASSLSPNEQFF. The CDR3 region has the DNA TGTGCCAGCAGCTTAAGTCCCAATGAGCAGTTCTTC.

The gene calls are TRBV2 and TRBJ1-1; the D gene is possibly TRBD1 (6 bases). Germline V gene lookup returns CDR1 SNHLY and CDR2 FYNNEI. This CDR3 region has 14 residues. V lost 6 bases to trimming and J lost 3 bases, with 14 bases between them. CDR3 nucleotides: TGTGCCAGCAGCACTAACAGGGTCGACACTGAAGCTTTCTTT. It yields the protein CASSTNRVDTEAFF.

This clonotype was picked up a small number of times. The rearrangement links TRBV6-1 to TRBJ2-7, with 7 bases identical to TRBD1. V lost 5 bases, J lost 3 bases, and 10 bases stayed unmatched. Germline V gene sequence: CDR1 MNHNS, CDR2 SASEGT. This CDR3 contains 15 residues. In nucleotides, the CDR3 is TGTGCCAGCAGTCGTGGACAGGTCTCCCTCTACGAGCAGTACTTC. Its translation: CASSRGQVSLYEQYF.

The gene calls are TRBV30 and TRBJ1-2; 7 bases line up with TRBD1. The CDR3 contains 16 residues. Germline V CDR1 and CDR2: GTSNPN, SVGIG (reference sequence). Trimming removed 2 bases from V and 8 bases from J; junction bases left unmatched: 17. CDR3 nucleotides: TGTGCCTGGAGTCCAACGGGAAGGACAGGAAACGGGGGCTACACCTTC. It yields the protein CAWSPTGRTGNGGYTF.

This clonotype was picked up many times. This sequence joins TRBV12-3 or TRBV12-4 and TRBJ2-4; D is undetermined. The CDR3 runs 12 residues. The germline V and J ends were trimmed by 6 bases and 8 bases, with 11 bases remaining between them. In DNA form, the CDR3 reads TGTGCCAGCAGCCCCACGGTGTACATTCAGTACTTC. As protein: CASSPTVYIQYF.

The table lists this clonotype with a few counts. This rearrangement joins TRBV9 to TRBJ2-3, with 11 bases lining up with TRBD2. This CDR3 is built from 15 residues. With V trimmed by 6 bases and J by 1 base, 4 bases remained unmatched. Germline CDR1 reads SGDLS; CDR2 reads YYNGEE. In DNA form, the CDR3 reads TGTGCCAGCACCCCACTAGCGGGGGGCACAGATACGCAGTATTTT. Translation gives CASTPLAGGTDTQYF. Combining the CDR3 with reference TRBV9 and TRBJ2-3 gives the whole variable domain DSGVTQTPKHLITATGQRVTLRCSPRSGDLSVYWYQQSLDQGLQFLIQYYNGEERAKGNILERFSAQQFPDLHSELNLSSLELGDSALYFCASTPLAGGTDTQYFGPGTRLTVL.

The chain joins TRBV12-3 or TRBV12-4 to TRBJ2-7; D remains ambiguous. The CDR3 spans 14 residues. V was clipped by 0 bases and J by 7 bases, with 13 bases between them. DNA of the CDR3: TGTGCCAGCAGTTTAGCTCTGGGTCTCGGGGAGCAGTACTTC. Residues: CASSLALGLGEQYF.

This clonotype showed up just a few times. This chain links TRBV20-1 with TRBJ2-1; 9 nucleotides line up with TRBD2. The CDR3 has 16 residues. Trimming removed 2 bases from V and 1 base from J; junction bases left unmatched: 6. CDR1 is DFQATT and CDR2 is SNEGSKA in the germline V gene (reference sequence). The CDR3 DNA follows: TGCAGTGCTAGATTAGCGGGGGTTACGTCCTACAATGAGCAGTTCTTC. It codes for CSARLAGVTSYNEQFF.

A single count supports this clonotype. This chain connects TRBV6-4 to TRBJ1-1; tentatively, D is TRBD1 (5 bases). Germline values: CDR1 MRHNA, CDR2 SNTAGT. This CDR3 spans 14 amino acids. Trimming left V 8 bases short and J 4 bases short, with 17 bases between. The CDR3 spells CASAAEPGTTEAFF. As DNA, the CDR3 is TGTGCCAGCGCCGCAGAACCAGGGACCACTGAAGCTTTCTTT.

This clonotype was observed a handful of times. This chain uses TRBV4-1 with TRBJ1-1, with 10 bases matching TRBD1. This CDR3 comprises 13 residues. V gave up 3 bases and J gave up 5 bases; unmatched junction bases: 0. Germline assignment: CDR1 MGHRA and CDR2 YSYEKL. The CDR3 coding sequence is TGCGCCAGCAGCCAGGACAGGGGGACTGAAGCTTTCTTT. Protein sequence: CASSQDRGTEAFF.

This clonotype was observed at least ten times. J is TRBJ2-7 and V is TRBV24-1; D not resolved. The germline V gene encodes CDR1 KGHDR and CDR2 SFDVKD. This CDR3 is 11 amino acids long. V shed 3 bases and J shed 3 bases, with 2 bases lying between them. In DNA form, the CDR3 reads TGTGCCACCAGTGATGGCTACGAGCAGTACTTC. Its protein is CATSDGYEQYF.

This clonotype came up a few times. CDR3 nucleotide sequence: TGCGCCAGCAGCTTGTCCCCGACTAGCGGGAGCAGGAATGAGCAGTTCTTC. It encodes CASSLSPTSGSRNEQFF. J is TRBJ2-1 and V is TRBV5-1; 12 bases map to TRBD2. The V gene's germline CDR1 is SGHRS and CDR2 YFSETQ. The CDR3 loop spans 17 amino acids. V trimming: 1 base; J trimming: 7 bases; junction bases outside the gene matches: 9.

The chain is built from TRBV2 and TRBJ2-3; no reliable D call. V dropped 8 bases and J dropped 2 bases, with 11 bases sitting between them. Germline V gene sequence: CDR1 SNHLY, CDR2 FYNNEI. The CDR3 totals 13 residues. The CDR3 nucleotides are TGTGCCAGCTCGGAGCAGAACACAGATACGCAGTATTTT. Its protein product is CASSEQNTDTQYF.

The V and J genes are TRBV7-2 and TRBJ1-1; D call uncertain. This CDR3 contains 13 residues. The V and J ends lost 6 bases and 0 bases respectively, with 8 bases between them. From germline, CDR1 is SGHTA and CDR2 FQGNSA. The CDR3 loop is CASRFSLNTEAFF. The DNA of the CDR3 is TGTGCCAGCAGGTTCAGTCTGAACACTGAAGCTTTCTTT.

In its sample, this clonotype was seen a few times. The chain is built from TRBV10-3 and TRBJ1-5, with D possibly being TRBD1 (5 bases). The CDR3 has 13 residues. V was pared by 8 bases and J by 3 bases, with 11 bases between. Germline assignment: CDR1 ENHRY and CDR2 SYGVKD. CDR3 nucleotide sequence: TGTGCCATCGCTGGGGCAGACAATCAGCCCCAGCATTTT. Protein sequence: CAIAGADNQPQHF.

The rearrangement links TRBV6-1 to TRBJ1-4; no clear D gene. The V gene's germline CDR1 is MNHNS and CDR2 SASEGT. There are 14 residues in the CDR3. V was cut by 7 bases and J by 5 bases, with 14 bases left in between. Written as DNA, the CDR3 is TGTGCCAGCACCCAACGGATGGAAAATGAAAAACTGTTTTTT. Translation gives CASTQRMENEKLFF.

The chain couples TRBV12-3 or TRBV12-4 to TRBJ2-6; unclear D gene. With 6 bases removed from V and 3 bases from J, the gap between germline ends came to 12 bases. This CDR3 is built from 15 residues. The CDR3 spells CASSREFFGANVLTF. The CDR3 nucleotides are TGTGCCAGCAGCCGTGAATTTTTTGGGGCCAACGTCCTGACTTTC.

This clonotype appeared a few times. The genes are TRBV5-5 and TRBJ2-7; D is unclear. The V and J ends lost 0 bases and 3 bases respectively, with 7 bases between them. Germline V gene data show CDR1 as SGHKS and CDR2 as YYEKEE (reference sequence). This CDR3 comprises 13 residues. The CDR3 sequence: CASSLANVYEQYF. CDR3 in DNA: TGTGCCAGCAGCTTGGCCAACGTCTACGAGCAGTACTTC.

The chain is built from TRBV19 and TRBJ2-1; D is uncertain. The germline V and J ends were trimmed by 7 bases and 6 bases, with 19 bases remaining between them. Germline CDR1 and CDR2: LNHDA and SQIVND (reference sequence). The length of the CDR3 is 15 residues. This chain's CDR3 is CASTSRRARSNEQFF. The CDR3 bases are TGTGCCAGTACCTCCCGAAGGGCTAGAAGCAATGAGCAGTTCTTC. Complete variable domain (other parts from reference TRBV19 and TRBJ2-1): DGGITQSPKYLFRKEGQNVTLSCEQNLNHDAMYWYRQDPGQGLRLIYYSQIVNDFQKGDIAEGYSVSREKKESFPLTVTSAQKNPTAFYLCASTSRRARSNEQFFGPGTRLTVL.

This chain uses TRBV7-2 with TRBJ1-2; D is unresolved. The CDR3 covers 16 residues. Trimming cost V 0 bases and J 7 bases, with 18 bases left between them. CDR1 is SGHTA and CDR2 is FQGNSA in the germline V gene. The CDR3 here is CASSLAASIGWGGYTF. The CDR3 DNA reads as TGTGCCAGCAGCTTAGCAGCCTCAATAGGATGGGGTGGCTACACCTTC.

In this sample, this clonotype turned up a few times. The chain joins TRBV6-5 to TRBJ2-1; 8 bases are shared with TRBD2. Germline trimming cut 0 bases from V and 6 bases from J; bases unmatched to any gene: 4. CDR1 is MNHEY, CDR2 SVGAGI, per germline. The CDR3 consists of 15 residues. The CDR3 sequence is CASSYSGTSGNEQFF. The CDR3 region has the DNA TGTGCCAGCAGTTACTCCGGGACTAGTGGCAATGAGCAGTTCTTC.

This clonotype was counted a few times. The V call is TRBV5-1, the J call TRBJ1-1, with D maybe TRBD1 (5 bases). This CDR3 is built from 15 residues. Germline lookup yields CDR1 SGHRS and CDR2 YFSETQ. V was pared by 4 bases and J by 5 bases, with 18 bases between. DNA for the CDR3: TGCGCCAGCAGCCCGGGGGGAGGCCATGCAACTGAAGCTTTCTTT. It is translated as CASSPGGGHATEAFF.

This clonotype was counted many times. This chain links TRBV18 with TRBJ2-1, with 15 bases identical to TRBD2. The V gene's germline CDR1 is KGHSH and CDR2 LQKENI. With V trimmed by 3 bases and J by 10 bases, 1 base remained unmatched. CDR3 length: 14 residues. The CDR3 spells CASSPGLAGGEQFF. The CDR3 bases are TGTGCCAGCTCACCGGGACTAGCGGGGGGCGAGCAGTTCTTC.

The chain uses TRBV12-3 or TRBV12-4 and TRBJ2-2, with 13 bases aligning to TRBD2. The CDR3 length is 19 residues. Trimming took 0 bases from V and 4 from J; bases not matched to a gene: 8. The CDR3 here is CASSLALRGLAGRTGELFF. The CDR3 DNA is TGTGCCAGCAGTTTAGCGCTCAGGGGACTAGCGGGACGCACCGGGGAGCTGTTTTTT.

The chain couples TRBV20-1 to TRBJ2-1, with TRBD2 as a possible D gene (6 bases). Trimming pared 7 bases from V and 5 bases from J, leaving 18 bases between. CDR1 DFQATT and CDR2 SNEGSKA come from the germline V gene (reference sequence). This CDR3 has 14 amino acids. This chain's CDR3 is CSGAAGTIDNEQFF. Written as DNA, the CDR3 is TGCAGTGGCGCCGCGGGGACCATTGACAATGAGCAGTTCTTC.

The CDR3, as DNA: TGTGCCAGCAACTTCCGAGGGACAGGGAATAACGCTGAAGCTTTCTTT. Translated: CASNFRGTGNNAEAFF. This rearrangement joins TRBV12-3 or TRBV12-4 to TRBJ1-1; 9 bases fit TRBD1. J gave up 6 bases and V 7 bases, and 15 bases lay outside the gene matches. The CDR3 is 16 amino acids.

CDR3 in DNA: TGCAGTGCTAGAGATGGAAGCAGCGGTACAGATACGCAGTATTTT. As protein: CSARDGSSGTDTQYF. The V call is TRBV20-1, the J call TRBJ2-3; tentative D call: TRBD2 (5 bases). Looked up from germline, CDR1 is DFQATT and CDR2 is SNEGSKA (reference sequence). V dropped 0 bases and J dropped 3 bases, with 13 bases sitting between them. The length of the CDR3 is 15 residues.

V is TRBV6-1 and J is TRBJ2-2, with 9 bases identical to TRBD1. Germline CDR1 reads MNHNS; CDR2 reads SASEGT. This CDR3 region has 18 residues. J was trimmed by 1 base and V by 6 bases; bases with no gene match: 12. This CDR3 reads CASRAHFRTGVNTGELFF. CDR3 sequence (DNA): TGTGCCAGCAGGGCCCATTTCAGGACAGGGGTGAACACCGGGGAGCTGTTTTTT.